Following are 15 T cell receptor beta chains from one sample sequenced in a study of circulating CD8 cells and anti-PD-1 response in melanoma. Sorting of live CD3+CD8+TCRalphabeta+ cells by PD-1 and/or TIGIT gave four subsets. The QIAseq Immune Repertoire TCR panel built the libraries from roughly 15 ng of total RNA. Each CDR3 protein is one row after TCRdb ran MiXCR on the reads. The sample shows about 200 distinct CDR3 sequences, roughly 11% of them seen only once. Sequenced material: CD8+ T cells from PBMCs, taken at baseline or after one month of anti-PD-1 therapy (not recorded which). The receptors originated from a human donor with melanoma.

In its sample, this clonotype is large. The chain carries TRBV24-1 and TRBJ2-3, with TRBD2 matching over 14 bases. Trimming took 4 bases from V and 3 from J; bases not matched to a gene: 5. The germline CDR1 and CDR2 sequences are KGHDR and SFDVKD. This CDR3 region has 17 residues. The CDR3 region is CATSDPTSGGATDTQYF. The CDR3, as DNA: TGTGCCACCAGTGACCCGACTAGCGGGGGGGCAACAGATACGCAGTATTTT.

This clonotype showed up just a few times. The chain carries TRBV10-3 and TRBJ2-3; the D gene is possibly TRBD2 (5 bases). The CDR3 consists of 11 residues. Germline V lookup: CDR1 ENHRY, CDR2 SYGVKD. Trimming cost V 2 bases and J 11 bases, with 8 bases left between them. The CDR3 sequence is CAISEHSGQYF. The CDR3 DNA sequence: TGTGCCATCAGTGAGCACAGCGGGCAGTATTTT.

CDR3 amino acids: CASSQFGGDTDTQYF. Written as DNA, the CDR3 is TGCGCCAGCAGCCAATTTGGCGGCGACACAGATACGCAGTATTTT. The chain is built from TRBV4-3 and TRBJ2-3; no firm D call. Germline V lookup: CDR1 LGHNA, CDR2 YSLEER. V gave up 2 bases and J gave up 2 bases, with 11 bases separating them. The CDR3 is 15 amino acids.

By share, this clonotype counts as hyperexpanded (1% or more). The chain couples TRBV19 to TRBJ2-7; D not resolved. Germline assignment: CDR1 LNHDA and CDR2 SQIVND (reference sequence). The germline V and J ends were trimmed by 1 base and 5 bases, with 6 bases remaining between them. CDR3 length: 12 residues. This chain's CDR3 is CASSIGWNEQYF. CDR3 in DNA: TGTGCCAGTAGTATAGGGTGGAACGAGCAGTACTTC.

This clonotype is classed as large (0.1 to 1%). The chain links TRBV20-1 to TRBJ2-5; 9 positions agree with TRBD1. CDR1 is DFQATT, CDR2 SNEGSKA, per germline (reference sequence). The CDR3 is made up of 14 amino acids. Trimming cost V 0 bases and J 5 bases; bases outside gene matches: 4. CDR3 loop: CSARDLDRGETQYF. The CDR3 DNA is TGCAGTGCTAGAGATTTAGACAGGGGGGAGACCCAGTACTTC.

This clonotype is deemed large. The chain recombines TRBV28 with TRBJ2-5, with 7 bases lining up with TRBD1. The CDR3 runs 15 residues. CDR1 is MDHEN, CDR2 SYDVKM, per germline. With V trimmed by 3 bases and J by 5 bases, 9 bases remained unmatched. The CDR3 region has the DNA TGTGCCAGCAGTTTCGACAGGGCGGACGGGGAGACCCAGTACTTC. It yields the protein CASSFDRADGETQYF.

By share, this clonotype ranks as hyperexpanded. This chain connects TRBV11-2 to TRBJ2-7; 7 nucleotides align to TRBD1. The CDR3 consists of 16 residues. After removal of 6 bases from V and 2 bases from J, the junction contained 13 bases not matched to a gene. Germline V gives CDR1 SGHAT, CDR2 FQNNGV. The CDR3 DNA reads as TGTGCCAGCAGGGGAAAACAGGGGATTTTCGCCTACGAGCAGTACTTC. Protein sequence: CASRGKQGIFAYEQYF.

In this sample, this clonotype turned up a few times. A much bigger clone sits one base away, suggesting this may be a read error. This is likely a read error, given that the CDR3 carries no conserved phenylalanine or tryptophan at its end. The chain uses TRBV29-1 and TRBJ1-2; possible D gene TRBD1, 5 bases. Trimming stripped 3 bases from V and 4 bases from J, with 9 bases between. This CDR3 is built from 12 residues. Germline assignment: CDR1 SQVTM and CDR2 ANQGSEA. Written as DNA, the CDR3 is TGCAGCGTTGATGAGGGGAGCTATGGCTACACCCTC. This translates into CSVDEGSYGYTL.

This clonotype ranks as large (0.1 to 1%). This sequence joins TRBV7-2 and TRBJ2-5; D is ambiguous. V dropped 1 base and J dropped 4 bases, with 7 bases sitting between them. This CDR3 region has 13 residues. Germline values: CDR1 SGHTA, CDR2 FQGNSA. This CDR3 reads CASSLDLGETQYF. CDR3 bases: TGTGCCAGCAGCTTAGATCTAGGAGAGACCCAGTACTTC.

This clonotype is deemed large. This chain connects TRBV5-8 to TRBJ2-1, with a weak D call TRBD1 (5 bases). The length of the CDR3 is 15 residues. Trimming took 5 bases from V and 8 from J, leaving 20 bases between them. Germline V gene data show CDR1 as SGHTS and CDR2 as YDEGEE. The CDR3 nucleotides read TGTGCCAGCAGTTATGACAAGGGCGGACAATATGAGCAGTTCTTC. As protein: CASSYDKGGQYEQFF. Drawing the rest from reference TRBV5-8 and TRBJ2-1, the complete variable domain is EAGVTQSPTHLIKTRGQQATLRCSPISGHTSVYWYQQALGLGLQFLLWYDEGEERNRGNFPPRFSGRQFPNYSSELNVNALELEDSALYLCASSYDKGGQYEQFFGPGTRLTVL.

The rearrangement links TRBV18 to TRBJ2-1, with D tentatively TRBD2 (5 bases). Germline lookup yields CDR1 KGHSH and CDR2 LQKENI. The CDR3 length is 14 residues. The V gene lost 6 bases and the J gene lost 4 bases, with 13 bases spanning the gap. The CDR3: CASSWTGYYNEQFF. CDR3 DNA: TGTGCCAGCTCGTGGACGGGGTATTACAATGAGCAGTTCTTC.

This clonotype is large in the sample. This chain links TRBV28 with TRBJ2-3; tentatively, D is TRBD1 (6 bases). Per germline, CDR1 MDHEN and CDR2 SYDVKM. The CDR3 spans 17 residues. Deletions cut 5 bases from V and 0 bases from J, with 18 bases between. In DNA form, the CDR3 reads TGTGCCAGCAGTCAACATTTACAGGGTATAAGCACAGATACGCAGTATTTT. Translated: CASSQHLQGISTDTQYF. Together with reference TRBV28 and TRBJ2-3, the CDR3 gives the full variable domain: DVKVTQSSRYLVKRTGEKVFLECVQDMDHENMFWYRQDPGLGLRLIYFSYDVKMKEKGDIPEGYSVSREKKERFSLILESASTNQTSMYLCASSQHLQGISTDTQYFGPGTRLTVL.

This clonotype is large (0.1 to 1%) within its sample. This chain joins TRBV20-1 and TRBJ2-7; perhaps TRBD2 as D (5 bases). V gave up 5 bases and J gave up 3 bases, with 14 bases separating them. In germline, CDR1 is DFQATT, CDR2 SNEGSKA (reference sequence). The CDR3 length is 13 residues. Here the CDR3 reads CSADAATNYEQYF. In DNA form, the CDR3 reads TGCAGTGCTGACGCCGCGACTAACTACGAGCAGTACTTC.

This clonotype is classed as large (0.1 to 1%). The chain employs TRBV6-2 or TRBV6-3 and TRBJ2-3; 10 bases agree with TRBD1. The CDR3 extends over 18 amino acids. V was pared by 10 bases and J by 1 base, with 17 bases of the junction left unmatched. From germline, CDR1 is MNHEY and CDR2 SVGEGT. CDR3 DNA: TGTGCCACCCGACAGGCGGGACAGGGGACTATTGGCACAGATACGCAGTATTTT. This codes for CATRQAGQGTIGTDTQYF.

In its sample, this clonotype is large. The CDR3 sequence is CASSYSRVEAHQPQHF. As DNA, the CDR3 is TGTGCCAGCAGTTACTCGAGGGTGGAAGCCCATCAGCCCCAGCATTTT. The V gene is TRBV6-5, the J gene TRBJ1-5; D is uncertain. V lost 0 bases to trimming and J lost 5 bases, with 14 bases between them. The CDR3 is 16 amino acids. Germline CDR1 reads MNHEY; CDR2 reads SVGAGI.